Given below is one T cell receptor (beta chain) in context. According to the study, TCR beta libraries were built with iRepertoire HTBI primers and CDR3-region Arm-PCR. TCRdb independently ran MiXCR on the multiplex PCR reads; one entry per CDR3 protein. The sample has around 470,000 distinct CDR3 sequences; 14% are singletons. CDR3 length equals 16 residues. Germline loops: CDR1 KGHDR, CDR2 SFDVKD. The ends were cut back, 1 base at V and 0 bases at J, with 11 bases in the middle. This sample's time point: newly diagnosed GD, antithyroid drugs for less than 3 months. Researchers made the TCR library from RNA that was extracted from PBMCs. This sample was taken from a study of regulatory T cells in long-lasting Graves disease. The same sample was also studied in work on T cells in Graves' hyperthyroidism and ophthalmopathy. Per that study: A set of HTBI primers served as the primers for a first-round RT-PCR of the TCR CDR3.

The chain combines TRBV24-1 with TRBJ1-2; weak D call: TRBD1 (5 bases). The TCR originated in a woman between 50 and 59 years old with Graves disease. The sequencing used peripheral blood mononuclear cells (PBMCs), collected at new diagnosis, from a patient treated with antithyroid drugs. CDR3 sequence reads: CATSDFGTPANYGYTF. CDR3 DNA sequence: TGTGCCACCAGTGATTTCGGGACTCCAGCTAACTATGGCTACACCTTC.